This entry lists 32 T cell receptor beta chains sequenced from one sample in a study of cytotoxic CD8 clonotypes in ibrutinib-treated CLL. The repertoire was sequenced with immunoSEQ multiplex PCR; TCRdb's copy has only in-frame clones and lacks some. Here the sample spans 100,000 to 150,000 clones, approximately 85% being singletons. The material sequenced was PBMCs, taken after 24 months of ibrutinib treatment. These receptors were taken from a human donor with chronic lymphocytic leukemia.

The chain uses TRBV6-1 and TRBJ1-5; D unresolved. Germline V CDR1 and CDR2: MNHNS, SASEGT. The CDR3 totals 16 residues. Trimming shortened V by 3 bases and J by 3 bases, and 15 bases separated the two germline ends. The CDR3: CASSDPLPVINQPQHF. CDR3 coding DNA: TGTGCCAGCAGTGACCCCTTGCCCGTTATCAATCAGCCCCAGCATTTT.

This clone was detected only once. V is TRBV19 and J is TRBJ1-1; the D is unclear. The CDR3 consists of 13 residues. V was pared by 4 bases and J by 8 bases, with 14 bases between. Germline CDR1 LNHDA, CDR2 SQIVND (reference sequence). CDR3 region: CASSTSPPREAFF. Here the CDR3 DNA reads TGTGCCAGTAGTACCTCCCCCCCCCGGGAAGCTTTCTTT.

The genes are TRBV4-2 and TRBJ2-5, with D possibly TRBD2 on 7 matching bases. Trimming cost V 2 bases and J 2 bases, with 12 bases left between them. CDR1 is LGHNA, CDR2 YNFKEQ, per germline. The CDR3 runs 15 residues. The CDR3 region is CASSQIGGTQETQYF. The CDR3 DNA reads TGTGCCAGCAGCCAAATCGGGGGGACACAAGAGACCCAGTACTTC.

The chain carries TRBV28 and TRBJ2-5; 10 nucleotides agree with TRBD2. Germline V gene data show CDR1 as MDHEN and CDR2 as SYDVKM. The CDR3 length is 14 residues. Trimming removed 5 bases from V and 4 bases from J; junction bases left unmatched: 4. The CDR3 DNA is TGTGCCAGCAGTCCCCTAGCGGGGGCAGAGACCCAGTACTTC. It codes for CASSPLAGAETQYF. The full variable domain, completed using reference TRBV28 and TRBJ2-5, is DVKVTQSSRYLVKRTGEKVFLECVQDMDHENMFWYRQDPGLGLRLIYFSYDVKMKEKGDIPEGYSVSREKKERFSLILESASTNQTSMYLCASSPLAGAETQYFGPGTRLLVL.

This CDR3 reads CASSQGKPTGTGVYEQYF. For the CDR3, the DNA is TGCGCCAGCAGCCAAGGGAAACCGACCGGGACAGGGGTCTACGAGCAGTACTTC. The V and J genes are TRBV4-3 and TRBJ2-7, with 10 bases that match TRBD1. Germline trimming cut 1 base from V and 3 bases from J; bases unmatched to any gene: 12. The CDR3 is made up of 18 amino acids. Germline loops: CDR1 LGHNA, CDR2 YSLEER.

The rearrangement links TRBV5-1 to TRBJ2-1; possible D gene TRBD1, 6 bases. Per germline, CDR1 SGHRS and CDR2 YFSETQ. The CDR3 loop spans 13 amino acids. Trimming removed 3 bases at V and 9 bases at J, with 13 bases between. CDR3 amino acids: CASSSDQGSEQFF. The CDR3 DNA reads as TGCGCCAGCAGCTCGGATCAGGGGAGTGAGCAGTTCTTC.

V is TRBV7-9 and J is TRBJ2-1; the D gene could be TRBD1 or TRBD2 (6 bases each). Trimming cost V 1 base and J 8 bases, with 18 bases left between them. Germline V gene data show CDR1 as SEHNR and CDR2 as FQNEAQ (reference sequence). The CDR3 spans 16 residues. In DNA, the CDR3 is TGTGCCAGCAGCTTAGGAGGTGCCGGGGGCAGGTATGAGCAGTTCTTC. Translation gives CASSLGGAGGRYEQFF.

J is TRBJ2-5 and V is TRBV6-7; no clear D gene. TRBV6-7 is an ORF for which the function is uncertain. Trimming took 6 bases from V and 4 from J, leaving 9 bases between them. The CDR3 totals 12 residues. The CDR3 nucleotides are TGTGCCAGCAGGGGCGCAGGAGAGACCCAGTACTTC. Translated, it gives CASRGAGETQYF.

V and J are TRBV19 and TRBJ1-3; TRBD1 matches at 7 bases. The CDR3 is 16 residues long. Trimming at V came to 5 bases and at J to 5 bases, leaving 12 bases not matched to a gene. In germline, CDR1 is LNHDA, CDR2 SQIVND (reference sequence). The CDR3: CASSPPTGFTRNTIYF. The DNA of the CDR3 is TGTGCCAGTAGTCCCCCGACAGGGTTCACGAGAAACACCATATATTTT. The full variable domain, in which reference TRBV19 and TRBJ1-3 provide the parts outside the CDR3, is DGGITQSPKYLFRKEGQNVTLSCEQNLNHDAMYWYRQDPGQGLRLIYYSQIVNDFQKGDIAEGYSVSREKKESFPLTVTSAQKNPTAFYLCASSPPTGFTRNTIYFGEGSWLTVV.

CDR3 nucleotides: TGTGCCAGCTCACCACGGCAGTTAGTAGACTCTGGAAACACCATATATTTT. Translated, it gives CASSPRQLVDSGNTIYF. The chain has TRBV18 and TRBJ1-3, with D uncertain. The CDR3 length is 17 residues. The ends were cut back, 1 base at V and 0 bases at J, with 13 bases in the middle. Looked up from germline, CDR1 is KGHSH and CDR2 is LQKENI.

The chain combines TRBV7-8 with TRBJ2-3; 8 bases are shared with TRBD1. Looked up from germline, CDR1 is SGHVS and CDR2 is FQNEAQ. The CDR3 totals 15 residues. V lost 1 base to trimming and J lost 5 bases; unmatched junction nucleotides: 5. Here the CDR3 DNA reads TGTGCCAGCAGCTTAGGGACAGGGTTTAGAGATACGCAGTATTTT. Protein: CASSLGTGFRDTQYF.

The CDR3 nucleotides read TGCGCCAGCAGCATGGGAACAGAGCAGCCCCAGCATTTT. Its translation: CASSMGTEQPQHF. The gene calls are TRBV5-1 and TRBJ1-5; no reliable D call. Trimming stripped 4 bases from V and 7 bases from J, with 12 bases between. Germline CDR1 SGHRS, CDR2 YFSETQ. The CDR3 contains 13 residues. Together with reference TRBV5-1 and TRBJ1-5, the CDR3 gives the full variable domain: KAGVTQTPRYLIKTRGQQVTLSCSPISGHRSVSWYQQTPGQGLQFLFEYFSETQRNKGNFPGRFSGRQFSNSRSEMNVSTLELGDSALYLCASSMGTEQPQHFGDGTRLSIL.

The chain is built from TRBV5-1 and TRBJ2-5; maybe TRBD1 (6 bases). This CDR3 has 15 amino acids. Germline CDR1 reads SGHRS; CDR2 reads YFSETQ. V lost 3 bases and J 0 bases, leaving 12 bases between the germline ends. For the CDR3, the DNA is TGCGCCAGCAGCTCCAGGGGATTATACCAAGAGACCCAGTACTTC. Its translation: CASSSRGLYQETQYF.

This clone was detected only a few times. The chain couples TRBV19 to TRBJ1-5; TRBD1 agrees at 9 bases. Per germline, CDR1 LNHDA and CDR2 SQIVND (reference sequence). The V gene end was trimmed by 6 bases and the J gene end by 6 bases; junction bases not matched to a gene: 9. The CDR3 is 15 amino acids. The CDR3 region has the DNA TGTGCCAGTAGACCGAATACAGGGGGCGGTCAGCCCCAGCATTTT. Translated: CASRPNTGGGQPQHF.

This clone was seen a single time. The chain employs TRBV28 and TRBJ2-7, with D tentatively TRBD2 (5 bases). This CDR3 has 13 amino acids. The germline V gene has CDR1 MDHEN and CDR2 SYDVKM. Deletions cut 7 bases from V and 6 bases from J, with 16 bases between. CDR3 sequence: CASISPRGFEQYF. The DNA of the CDR3 is TGTGCCAGCATCTCTCCCCGGGGATTCGAGCAGTACTTC.

The chain has TRBV5-4 and TRBJ2-5, with D maybe TRBD1 (6 bases). The CDR3 has 13 amino acids. CDR1 and CDR2 from the germline V gene are SGHNT and YYREEE (reference sequence). The V gene lost 4 bases and the J gene lost 2 bases, with 9 bases spanning the gap. The CDR3 region has the DNA TGTGCCAGCAGCGTACAGGGTCAAGAGACCCAGTACTTC. Translated: CASSVQGQETQYF.

The V gene is TRBV11-2, the J gene TRBJ2-2, with a possible D match to TRBD2 (6 bases). V lost 1 base, J lost 6 bases, and 12 bases lay in between. In germline, CDR1 is SGHAT, CDR2 FQNNGV. The CDR3 consists of 15 residues. In DNA, the CDR3 is TGTGCCAGCAGCTTAGGGTTAGGACTATCCGGGGAGCTGTTTTTT. Amino acid sequence: CASSLGLGLSGELFF.

The CDR3 loop reads CASQTSGGARSLNAQYF. CDR3 coding DNA: TGTGCCAGCCAGACTAGCGGGGGGGCCAGAAGTCTTAACGCGCAGTACTTC. The chain employs TRBV28 and TRBJ2-7; 14 nucleotides match TRBD2. This CDR3 is 17 amino acids long. Trimming removed 8 bases from V and 9 bases from J; junction bases left unmatched: 18. Germline V gene lookup returns CDR1 MDHEN and CDR2 SYDVKM.

This clone was seen only once. This sequence joins TRBV28 and TRBJ1-5; the D is unclear. CDR1 is MDHEN, CDR2 SYDVKM, per germline. V shed 4 bases and J shed 6 bases, with 7 bases lying between them. The CDR3 spans 12 residues. This CDR3 is CASSSVSQPQHF. CDR3 coding DNA: TGTGCCAGCAGTTCCGTTAGTCAGCCCCAGCATTTT.

The chain recombines TRBV6-1 with TRBJ2-7; D is undetermined. The germline V and J ends were trimmed by 3 bases and 0 bases, with 12 bases remaining between them. This CDR3 comprises 15 residues. Germline CDR1 MNHNS, CDR2 SASEGT. The CDR3 sequence: CASSDKTLGSYEQYF. The CDR3 DNA reads TGTGCCAGCAGTGACAAGACACTCGGCTCCTACGAGCAGTACTTC.

As concerns this clone: Other nucleotide sequences from this sample produce the same CDR3. The genes are TRBV6-5 and TRBJ2-4, with TRBD2 as a possible D gene (6 bases). This CDR3 has 15 residues. From germline, CDR1 is MNHEY and CDR2 SVGAGI. The V end lost 6 bases, the J end lost 0 bases, and 12 bases lay between the germline ends. The CDR3 nucleotides are TGTGCCAGCAGCTACAGCGGGCTAGCCAAAAACATTCAGTACTTC. Translated: CASSYSGLAKNIQYF.

This chain links TRBV11-2 with TRBJ1-2, with D tentatively TRBD1 (6 bases). CDR3 size: 19 residues. V was clipped by 1 base and J by 3 bases, with 24 bases between them. CDR1 and CDR2 (germline): SGHAT, FQNNGV. The CDR3 DNA reads TGTGCCAGCAGCTTAGTTTTCCGCTCCGTCAGGGGAGAAGACTATGGCTACACCTTC. As protein: CASSLVFRSVRGEDYGYTF.

The gene calls are TRBV6-5 and TRBJ1-5, with no clear D. This CDR3 comprises 15 residues. V was cut by 0 bases and J by 7 bases, with 13 bases left in between. Per the germline V gene, CDR1 is MNHEY and CDR2 is SVGAGI. CDR3 region: CASSYSGSLGQPQHF. CDR3 nucleotide sequence: TGTGCCAGCAGTTACTCGGGCAGCCTCGGCCAGCCCCAGCATTTT.

The chain carries TRBV5-6 and TRBJ2-5; 10 nucleotides line up with TRBD2. V trimming: 1 base; J trimming: 6 bases; junction bases outside the gene matches: 12. The CDR3 is 17 amino acids. CDR1 SGHDT and CDR2 YYEEEE come from the germline V gene. For the CDR3, the DNA is TGTGCCAGCAGCTTGAGAAGGGCTAGCGGGAGTATGCAGACCCAGTACTTC. Its translation is CASSLRRASGSMQTQYF. The full variable domain, rest sourced from reference TRBV5-6 and TRBJ2-5, is DAGVTQSPTHLIKTRGQQVTLRCSPKSGHDTVSWYQQALGQGPQFIFQYYEEEERQRGNFPDRFSGHQFPNYSSELNVNALLLGDSALYLCASSLRRASGSMQTQYFGPGTRLLVL.

The chain employs TRBV30 and TRBJ2-7, with D perhaps matching TRBD1 (6 bases). Germline V CDR1 and CDR2: GTSNPN, SVGIG (reference sequence). The germline V and J ends were trimmed by 2 bases and 4 bases, with 12 bases remaining between them. This CDR3 spans 13 amino acids. CDR3 sequence: CAWSRGGDYEQYF. Written as DNA, the CDR3 is TGTGCCTGGAGTAGAGGGGGAGATTACGAGCAGTACTTC. Using reference TRBV30 and TRBJ2-7 for the parts outside the CDR3, the full variable domain is SQTIHQWPATLVQPVGSPLSLECTVEGTSNPNLYWYRQAAGRGLQLLFYSVGIGQISSEVPQNLSASRPQDRQFILSSKKLLLSDSGFYLCAWSRGGDYEQYFGPGTRLTVT.

A single count supports this clone. The chain employs TRBV9 and TRBJ1-1; 7 bases match TRBD1. This CDR3 contains 14 residues. CDR1 SGDLS and CDR2 YYNGEE come from the germline V gene. Unmatched junction bases numbered 3, after V lost 4 bases and J lost 0 bases. This CDR3 reads CASSPGQLNTEAFF. CDR3 in DNA: TGTGCCAGCAGCCCGGGACAGTTGAACACTGAAGCTTTCTTT.

This chain links TRBV7-9 with TRBJ2-1, with D hard to call. The CDR3 runs 15 residues. Germline-derived CDR1 and CDR2 are SEHNR and FQNEAQ (reference sequence). V dropped 3 bases and J dropped 3 bases, with 12 bases sitting between them. This CDR3 reads CASSLGYKVYNEQFF. The CDR3 DNA reads as TGTGCCAGCAGCTTGGGTTATAAGGTCTACAATGAGCAGTTCTTC.

The chain joins TRBV29-1 to TRBJ2-3; D ambiguous. V was pared by 4 bases and J by 0 bases, with 5 bases between. Germline CDR1 is SQVTM and CDR2 is ANQGSEA. CDR3 length equals 12 residues. The CDR3 coding sequence is TGCAGCGTTGTTTGGAGCACAGATACGCAGTATTTT. Translated: CSVVWSTDTQYF.

The J gene is TRBJ1-5, the V gene TRBV25-1; D not resolved. CDR3 length equals 16 residues. Germline V gene lookup returns CDR1 MGHDK and CDR2 SYGVNS. With 1 base removed from V and 2 bases from J, the gap between germline ends came to 12 bases. The CDR3 loop is CASSEFSRRGNQPQHF. CDR3 in DNA: TGTGCCAGCAGTGAATTTAGTAGGAGGGGCAATCAGCCCCAGCATTTT.

The chain recombines TRBV6-1 with TRBJ1-5, with 9 bases matching TRBD1. CDR1 and CDR2 (germline): MNHNS, SASEGT. This CDR3 has 14 residues. Trimming at V came to 7 bases and at J to 7 bases, leaving 8 bases not matched to a gene. CDR3 region: CASNLQGAKQPQHF. The CDR3 region has the DNA TGTGCCAGCAACCTACAGGGGGCGAAACAGCCCCAGCATTTT.

Only a few counts were recorded for this clone. The chain couples TRBV27 to TRBJ1-3; 7 bases match TRBD1. The J segment lost 0 bases and the V segment lost 4 bases, leaving 0 bases of the junction unmatched. The CDR3 is made up of 14 amino acids. Germline lookup yields CDR1 MNHEY and CDR2 SMNVEV (reference sequence). CDR3 in amino acids: CASSYRGSGNTIYF. The CDR3 DNA follows: TGTGCCAGCAGTTACAGGGGCTCTGGAAACACCATATATTTT.

This sequence joins TRBV5-8 and TRBJ1-1, with a weak D call TRBD1 (6 bases). V lost 2 bases to trimming and J lost 4 bases, with 15 bases between them. Germline lookup yields CDR1 SGHTS and CDR2 YDEGEE. The CDR3 is made up of 15 amino acids. The CDR3 loop is CASSFSGALGTEAFF. In DNA, the CDR3 is TGTGCCAGCAGCTTTTCGGGGGCGCTGGGCACTGAAGCTTTCTTT.